The T cell receptor beta chain under discussion was sequenced for a study of blood T cells in healthy people across ages. The germline V gene encodes CDR1 LGHDT and CDR2 YNNKEL (reference sequence). Trimming pared 0 bases from V and 11 bases from J, leaving 8 bases between. This CDR3 is 12 amino acids long. Sample-barcoded 5' priming and a J-beta primer mix drove a second PCR of roughly 7 to 11 cycles. A template-switch adaptor with 12 random nucleotides tagged each cDNA molecule. TCRdb re-derived calls from the 5' RACE reads in MiXCR, one entry per CDR3 protein. The repertoire holds roughly 1 million distinct CDR3 sequences, with 20% to 25% as singletons. In its sample, this clonotype was seen a few times. This same sample was also part of a study on T cells of mothers and their children. That paper notes: From each mother came over 8.5 million TCR beta CDR3 reads, and from each child came roughly 2.9 million. It was found that thymic selection shapes TCR recombination output similarly in related and unrelated pairs.

The rearrangement uses TRBV3-1 and TRBJ1-3; unclear D gene. The sequence was collected from a girl between 2 and 10 years old in good health. The material sequenced was blood. DNA for the CDR3: TGTGCCAGCAGCCAAGATACAAAGTCCATATATTTT. It yields the protein CASSQDTKSIYF.